The T cell receptor beta chain described here comes from a study of PD-1 blockade in classical Hodgkin lymphoma. Regarding this clone: What it binds is unknown.

Study results and limitations: Repertoire differences lack defined causes, possibly disease activity or prior therapy.

Time point in this sample: cycle 4 day 1 (C4D1), after five to seven weeks of nivolumab. Exposure to brentuximab vedotin varied, and each patient had relapsed following autologous stem cell transplantation. Repertoires were generated with immunoSEQ multiplex PCR, while TCRdb's copy carries only in-frame clones and drops some. The data contain some 34,000 clones, approximately 67% of them singletons. This CDR3 is 17 amino acids long. Germline CDR1 and CDR2: MGHRA and YSYEKL. The V end lost 0 bases, the J end lost 4 bases, and 16 bases lay between the germline ends. This TCR came from a human donor with classical Hodgkin lymphoma. The sample consisted of peripheral blood mononuclear cells (PBMCs), taken before the fourth cycle of nivolumab. This sequence joins TRBV4-1 and TRBJ2-1, with D perhaps matching TRBD2 (7 bases). The CDR3 here is CASSQDRTGGLYNEQFF. The CDR3 region has the DNA TGCGCCAGCAGCCAAGATAGAACGGGGGGCCTATACAATGAGCAGTTCTTC.